This TCR beta chain stems from a study of T cell changes during pregnancy in multiple sclerosis. V dropped 0 bases and J dropped 4 bases, with 7 bases sitting between them. The CDR3 is made up of 13 amino acids. Germline V gene lookup returns CDR1 MGHDK and CDR2 SYGVNS. The protocol was immunoSEQ multiplex PCR, while the TCRdb copy is restricted to in-frame clones and leaves out a portion. Seen here are approximately 30,000 clones, just over 90% observed once, and the top ten hold around 13%. The clonotype was recovered from a female donor with multiple sclerosis, enrolled in a pregnancy study. The material was CD8+ T cells from peripheral blood mononuclear cells, obtained in the first trimester of pregnancy. This chain uses TRBV25-1 with TRBJ2-7, with D perhaps TRBD1 (5 bases). CDR3 sequence reads: CASSEYGAYEQYF. The CDR3 DNA is TGTGCCAGCAGTGAATATGGGGCTTACGAGCAGTACTTC.